This TCR beta chain is drawn from a study of immune reconstitution after stem cell transplant in scleroderma. TCRdb re-called the RT-PCR reads with MiXCR, one entry per CDR3 protein. The profile shows 2,000 to 3,000 distinct CDR3 sequences, 11% of them singletons. Trimming removed 3 bases at V and 0 bases at J, with 18 bases between. The germline gives CDR1 LGHDT, CDR2 YNNKEL (reference sequence). There are 18 residues in the CDR3. The V gene is TRBV3-1, the J gene TRBJ1-5, with D unresolved. The TCR comes from a female donor with systemic sclerosis. This specimen was taken before or after autologous hematopoietic stem cell transplantation (not recorded which). The CDR3 region is CASSHSGVGFFSNQPQHF. DNA for the CDR3: TGTGCCAGCAGCCACTCTGGGGTTGGTTTTTTTAGCAATCAGCCCCAGCATTTT.